These 8 T cell receptor beta chains share one sample of origin, sequenced in a study of blood T cell repertoires in COVID-19. The table came from immunoSEQ multiplex PCR; TCRdb's copy has only in-frame clones and leaves some out. This sample has 260,000 or so clones, with approximately 86% found just once. The sequenced sample consisted of peripheral blood. Receptors originate from a man between 18 and 35 years old with active or convalescent COVID-19.

V usage is TRBV3-1 (or the pseudogene TRBV3-2) and J usage is TRBJ1-2; D ambiguous. The V end was cut by 0 bases, the J end by 8 bases, with 10 bases between. The CDR3 totals 13 residues. CDR1 and CDR2 from the germline V gene are LGHDT and YNNKEL (reference sequence). Written as DNA, the CDR3 is TGTGCCAGCAGCCAAGATTTTCAGGCGGGCTACACCTTC. This encodes CASSQDFQAGYTF.

This rearrangement joins TRBV4-2 to TRBJ2-6, with TRBD1 matching 9 bases. Trimming removed 4 bases from V and 0 bases from J; junction bases left unmatched: 13. Per germline, CDR1 LGHNA and CDR2 YNFKEQ. The CDR3 is 20 amino acids. The DNA for the CDR3 is TGTGCCAGCAGCCGCTTTTACGGGGACAGGGCATACTCTGGGGCCAACGTCCTGACTTTC. This sequence encodes CASSRFYGDRAYSGANVLTF.

The count of this clone is one. This chain connects TRBV5-3 to TRBJ1-3, with TRBD1 identical over 8 bases. TRBV5-3 is an ORF, and what it does is uncertain. The length of the CDR3 is 18 residues. The V segment lost 1 base and the J segment 0 bases; nucleotides outside the gene matches: 9. CDR3 residues: CARSLMDRALGSGNTIYF. For the CDR3, the DNA is TGTGCCAGAAGCTTGATGGACAGGGCCCTCGGCTCTGGAAACACCATATATTTT.

J is TRBJ1-2 and V is TRBV3-1 (or the pseudogene TRBV3-2); 9 bases are a match to TRBD1. The germline gives CDR1 LGHDT, CDR2 YNNKEL (reference sequence). Germline trimming cut 6 bases from V and 4 bases from J; bases unmatched to any gene: 9. The CDR3 is made up of 15 amino acids. The CDR3 DNA follows: TGTGCCAGCAGAGGGGCTACGGGACAGGGCTATGGCTACACCTTC. This codes for CASRGATGQGYGYTF.

The chain joins TRBV4-3 to TRBJ1-2; D gene ambiguous. Germline CDR1 and CDR2: LGHNA and YSLEER. V dropped 0 bases and J dropped 3 bases, with 11 bases sitting between them. CDR3 length: 15 residues. The CDR3 loop reads CASSQDWTGYYGYTF. For the CDR3, the DNA is TGCGCCAGCAGCCAAGATTGGACGGGGTACTATGGCTACACCTTC.

The gene calls are TRBV6-5 and TRBJ2-7; 11 bases fit TRBD2. From germline, CDR1 is MNHEY and CDR2 SVGAGI. V lost 2 bases to trimming and J lost 2 bases; unmatched junction nucleotides: 5. The CDR3 totals 16 residues. The CDR3 spells CASSYGGSGGAYEQYF. CDR3 in DNA: TGTGCCAGCAGTTACGGCGGTAGCGGGGGGGCCTACGAGCAGTACTTC.

The J gene is TRBJ1-4, the V gene TRBV15; TRBD1 aligns across 8 bases. CDR1 is LNHNV, CDR2 YYDKDF, per germline (reference sequence). The CDR3 has 14 residues. With 4 bases clipped from V and 5 bases from J, the junction kept 3 bases outside the gene matches. CDR3 sequence (DNA): TGTGCCACCAGCACGCGGACAGGGAATGAAAAACTGTTTTTT. Translating it yields CATSTRTGNEKLFF.

Regarding this clone: The same CDR3 can be traced to other DNA sequences in this sample. The chain employs TRBV6-2 or TRBV6-3 and TRBJ2-7, with unresolved D. V dropped 5 bases and J dropped 2 bases, with 4 bases sitting between them. The V gene's germline CDR1 is MNHEY and CDR2 SVGEGT. The CDR3 spans 11 residues. The CDR3 DNA follows: TGTGCCAGCAGTCCCGCCTACGAGCAGTACTTC. This codes for CASSPAYEQYF.